This TCR beta chain is drawn from a study of neurological immune-mediated disorders. Study results and limitations: The greatest TCR clonal expansion occurred in HTLV-1-associated myelopathy and the least in multiple sclerosis, which fell below healthy controls. Private repertoires in all groups were suggested by the finding that expanded clones across subjects shared no CDR3 amino acid sequences.

This clonotype was counted at least ten times. Its antigen is undetermined. The authors made cDNA by 5'RACE with 10-nucleotide random UMIs. TCRdb recomputed calls from the 5' RACE reads with MiXCR, one row per CDR3 protein. This sample has about 38,000 distinct CDR3 sequences; roughly 5% occur once, and the top ten carry 9% to 10%. The cells used in sorted libraries, CD4+ or CD8+ T cells, numbered some 1 million. This receptor was obtained from a man younger than 35 in good health. What was sequenced was CD4+ T cells from blood.

The CDR3: CASSNRQFTYEQYF. CDR3 in DNA: TGTGCCAGCTCGAATAGGCAATTCACCTACGAGCAGTACTTC. The chain is built from TRBV18 and TRBJ2-7; D is undetermined. CDR1 and CDR2 (germline): KGHSH, LQKENI. This CDR3 spans 14 amino acids. The V and J ends lost 6 bases and 2 bases respectively, with 14 bases between them. The full variable domain, in which reference TRBV18 and TRBJ2-7 provide the parts outside the CDR3, is NAGVMQNPRHLVRRRGQEARLRCSPMKGHSHVYWYRQLPEEGLKFMVYLQKENIIDESGMPKERFSAEFPKEGPSILRIQQVVRGDSAAYFCASSNRQFTYEQYFGPGTRLTVT.